The rows below give T cell receptor beta chains drawn from one sample of a study of blood T cell repertoires in COVID-19. This table comes from immunoSEQ multiplex PCR, and its TCRdb copy is limited to in-frame clones, with some not included. Among about 370,000 clones, 80% to 95% were seen once, and the ten largest hold around 0.86%. The specimen sequenced was PBMCs or T cells enriched from blood (not recorded which). The receptor set was obtained from a woman aged 40 to 49 who had been exposed to COVID-19. Both conserved end residues are part of each CDR3.

v_gene,j_gene,CDR3aa
TRBV23-1,TRBJ2-7,CASSHLPPGRDSEQYF
TRBV29-1,TRBJ2-7,CSVEVGDGAGYEQYF
TRBV20-1,TRBJ1-1,CSASKQQGVGTEAFF
TRBV9,TRBJ2-2,CASSPGLAGASTGELFF
TRBV19,TRBJ2-1,CASSISAAYNEQFF
TRBV24-1,TRBJ2-2,CATSGSGMAGELFF
TRBV7-3,TRBJ1-1,CASSQVGGYTEAFF
TRBV3-1/TRBV3-2,TRBJ2-3,CASRGAGGTDTQYF
TRBV27,TRBJ1-4,CASRMNRRTNEKLFF
TRBV7-9,TRBJ1-2,CASSQSGQGSGGYTF
TRBV11-1,TRBJ2-3,CASSARQGAADTQYF
TRBV30,TRBJ2-7,CAWSRGTGGSKQYF
TRBV5-4,TRBJ1-5,CASSLVPPRTVYSNQPQHF
TRBV5-6,TRBJ1-1,CASSLARGQRTRNTEAFF
TRBV10-1,TRBJ2-3,CASSEGDPTDTQYF
TRBV7-7,TRBJ1-5,CASSLRTEISHQPQHF
TRBV18,TRBJ1-1,CASSPATGVRLSEAFF
TRBV7-4,TRBJ1-5,CASSFKGGARDQPQHF
TRBV11-2,TRBJ2-1,CATTTGSVNEQFF
TRBV7-3,TRBJ2-1,CASSTGTYNEQFF
TRBV24-1,TRBJ1-1,CATSDPFGTEAFF
TRBV18,TRBJ2-6,CASLNSSGANVLTF
TRBV19,TRBJ2-6,CASSLPSTGNSGANVLTF
TRBV6-5,TRBJ1-2,CASSSRMDRAEGYTF
TRBV5-4,TRBJ2-3,CASSDRTSGYTQYF
TRBV24-1,TRBJ2-5,CATSDSGTVKETQYF
TRBV6-5,TRBJ1-4,CASRTGTGIEKLFF
TRBV3-1/TRBV3-2,TRBJ1-2,CASSQNPGTAYGYTF
TRBV5-8,TRBJ1-5,CASSFADRGRQPQHF
TRBV5-1,TRBJ2-5,CASSLGTGDGTQYF
TRBV27,TRBJ1-5,CASSPRYSNQPQHF
TRBV6-5,TRBJ2-3,CASSYDTVDTQYF
TRBV30,TRBJ1-6,CAWSRTGYNSPLHF
TRBV12-3/TRBV12-4,TRBJ1-1,CASSLYRAEAFF
TRBV2,TRBJ2-7,CASSVVSGREQYF
TRBV5-1,TRBJ1-6,CASGRGTANSPLHF
TRBV18,TRBJ1-4,CASSPGGSSVEKLFF
TRBV11-3,TRBJ1-1,CASSPRGGHTEAFF
TRBV15,TRBJ2-1,CATSGDSGISYNEQFF